What follows are 17 T cell receptor beta chains derived from one specimen sequenced in a study of cytomegalovirus exposure and HLA in healthy donors. The PCR employed 60 Vbeta primers together with 13 Jbeta primers. Only in-frame clones appear in the TCRdb table, and some are missing; sequencing was by immunoSEQ multiplex PCR. Of 75,000 to 100,000 clones detected, around 81% appear once; the ten largest clones hold approximately 5.4%. The source material was PBMCs. The receptors derive from a man aged 40-49 years in good health and CMV-seropositive.

The V gene is TRBV5-8, the J gene TRBJ1-2; 9 positions match TRBD1. The CDR3 consists of 14 residues. In germline, CDR1 is SGHTS, CDR2 YDEGEE. V shed 2 bases and J 7 bases; nucleotides not matched to a gene: 6. The CDR3 protein is CASSFRTGAPGYTF. Written as DNA, the CDR3 is TGTGCCAGCAGCTTTAGGACAGGGGCGCCTGGCTACACCTTC.

CDR3 residues: CASSLRGAYGYTF. The CDR3 DNA is TGTGCCAGCAGTTTACGGGGGGCCTATGGCTACACCTTC. The chain has TRBV28 and TRBJ1-2, with D possibly matching TRBD1 (6 bases). The CDR3 has 13 residues. Trimming removed 2 bases at V and 4 bases at J, with 8 bases between. The germline gives CDR1 MDHEN, CDR2 SYDVKM.

The chain carries TRBV28 and TRBJ1-2, with D possibly TRBD1 on 5 matching bases. There are 13 residues in the CDR3. V was trimmed by 3 bases and J by 2 bases, leaving 7 bases between them. The germline V gene has CDR1 MDHEN and CDR2 SYDVKM. Written as DNA, the CDR3 is TGTGCCAGCAGTTTTACAGGAAACTATGGCTACACCTTC. Amino acid sequence: CASSFTGNYGYTF.

The chain has TRBV9 and TRBJ2-2; D might be TRBD1 (6 bases). Trimming took 3 bases from V and 3 from J, leaving 12 bases between them. CDR3 length: 15 residues. Germline lookup yields CDR1 SGDLS and CDR2 YYNGEE. This chain's CDR3 is CASSGPGQYTGELFF. The CDR3 region has the DNA TGTGCCAGCAGCGGACCAGGACAGTACACCGGGGAGCTGTTTTTT.

The gene calls are TRBV5-1 and TRBJ2-3, with a tentative D call TRBD1 (6 bases). This CDR3 region has 14 residues. The germline V and J ends were trimmed by 5 bases and 2 bases, with 12 bases remaining between them. Germline values: CDR1 SGHRS, CDR2 YFSETQ. CDR3 residues: CASRLEGDTDTQYF. The CDR3 DNA reads TGCGCCAGCAGGCTCGAGGGGGACACAGATACGCAGTATTTT.

The rearrangement joins TRBV30 to TRBJ2-1, with TRBD2 matching over 8 bases. Germline CDR1 is GTSNPN and CDR2 is SVGIG (reference sequence). CDR3 length equals 16 residues. V was clipped by 5 bases and J by 7 bases; unmatched bases: 16. CDR3 region: CAWYLGPSGSGNEQFF. CDR3 in DNA: TGTGCCTGGTATCTGGGTCCCAGCGGGAGTGGGAATGAGCAGTTCTTC. The variable domain in full, with the rest retrieved from reference TRBV30 and TRBJ2-1, is SQTIHQWPATLVQPVGSPLSLECTVEGTSNPNLYWYRQAAGRGLQLLFYSVGIGQISSEVPQNLSASRPQDRQFILSSKKLLLSDSGFYLCAWYLGPSGSGNEQFFGPGTRLTVL.

The chain has TRBV29-1 and TRBJ1-2, with 9 bases aligning to TRBD1. With V trimmed by 4 bases and J by 8 bases, 5 bases remained unmatched. Germline CDR1 reads SQVTM; CDR2 reads ANQGSEA. The CDR3 consists of 12 residues. CDR3 sequence: CSVAQGAGGYTF. The DNA of the CDR3 is TGCAGCGTTGCACAGGGGGCTGGAGGCTACACCTTC.

This CDR3 is CASSVDPHSYEQYF. The CDR3 nucleotides read TGTGCCAGCAGCGTAGATCCCCACAGCTACGAGCAGTACTTC. The rearrangement joins TRBV9 to TRBJ2-5, with unresolved D. The closer fit of TRBJ2-7 to the DNA end suggests the J call may be wrong. This CDR3 contains 14 residues. The germline V gene encodes CDR1 SGDLS and CDR2 YYNGEE.

The chain links TRBV6-1 to TRBJ2-1; D is ambiguous. CDR1 is MNHNS and CDR2 is SASEGT in the germline V gene. V was pared by 4 bases and J by 0 bases, with 10 bases between. This CDR3 contains 15 residues. CDR3 loop: CASSVVGSSYNEQFF. The DNA of the CDR3 is TGTGCCAGCAGTGTTGTGGGCAGCTCCTACAATGAGCAGTTCTTC.

The rearrangement uses TRBV27 and TRBJ2-3, with a weak D call TRBD1 (6 bases). The CDR3 loop spans 14 amino acids. V lost 6 bases, J lost 5 bases, and 15 bases lay in between. The germline CDR1 and CDR2 sequences are MNHEY and SMNVEV (reference sequence). CDR3 in amino acids: CASSVKGVGDTQYF. In DNA, the CDR3 is TGTGCCAGCAGCGTGAAGGGGGTGGGAGATACGCAGTATTTT.

The rearrangement uses TRBV4-2 and TRBJ2-7; D may be TRBD1 (6 bases). The CDR3 has 16 residues. The germline gives CDR1 LGHNA, CDR2 YNFKEQ. Between the trimmed V and J ends, which lost 1 base and 7 bases, there was a span of 20 bases. The CDR3 region is CASSQVPGQMGQEQYF. The CDR3 nucleotides read TGTGCCAGCAGCCAAGTCCCGGGACAAATGGGCCAGGAGCAGTACTTC.

The chain employs TRBV15 and TRBJ2-1; 8 bases match TRBD1. The J segment lost 7 bases and the V segment lost 1 base, leaving 6 bases of the junction unmatched. The CDR3 has 15 residues. Germline V gene sequence: CDR1 LNHNV, CDR2 YYDKDF (reference sequence). This chain's CDR3 is CATSRAPGGQNEQFF. The CDR3 bases are TGTGCCACCAGCAGAGCCCCAGGGGGCCAAAATGAGCAGTTCTTC.

The chain joins TRBV5-1 to TRBJ2-7, with a possible D match to TRBD2 (5 bases). Trimming left V 0 bases short and J 2 bases short, with 12 bases between. The V gene's germline CDR1 is SGHRS and CDR2 YFSETQ. The CDR3 has 15 residues. CDR3 in amino acids: CASSLAAVATYEQYF. The CDR3, as DNA: TGCGCCAGCAGCTTGGCCGCGGTAGCGACCTACGAGCAGTACTTC.

CDR3 region: CASSVGTTDNEQFF. In nucleotides, the CDR3 is TGTGCCAGCAGCGTAGGAACCACGGACAATGAGCAGTTCTTC. This chain joins TRBV9 and TRBJ2-1; D remains unclear. The germline V gene has CDR1 SGDLS and CDR2 YYNGEE. Trimming left V 0 bases short and J 5 bases short, with 9 bases between. The CDR3 covers 14 residues.

On this clone: The junction shows a germline mismatch at one end, possibly a read error. The V and J genes are TRBV7-9 and TRBJ1-5; D may be TRBD1 (6 bases). CDR3 length: 15 amino acids. Germline CDR1 SEHNR, CDR2 FQNEAQ (reference sequence). As DNA, the CDR3 is TGTTCCAGCAGCCGAGGGGGGGGAATCGGTCAGCCCCAGCATTTT. It codes for CSSSRGGGIGQPQHF.

The sample holds a few counts of this clone. The chain combines TRBV18 with TRBJ2-7; 9 bases agree with TRBD1. The J segment lost 5 bases and the V segment lost 4 bases, leaving 15 bases of the junction unmatched. CDR1 and CDR2 from the germline V gene are KGHSH and LQKENI. The CDR3 extends over 17 amino acids. CDR3 loop: CASSLILTGTGNNEQYF. CDR3 DNA sequence: TGTGCCAGCTCACTAATCTTGACCGGGACAGGGAACAACGAGCAGTACTTC. Variable domain in full (rest from reference TRBV18 and TRBJ2-7): NAGVMQNPRHLVRRRGQEARLRCSPMKGHSHVYWYRQLPEEGLKFMVYLQKENIIDESGMPKERFSAEFPKEGPSILRIQQVVRGDSAAYFCASSLILTGTGNNEQYFGPGTRLTVT.

This clone was counted once. The chain uses TRBV5-1 and TRBJ2-7; TRBD1 aligns across 9 bases. Trimming removed 2 bases from V and 2 bases from J; junction bases left unmatched: 17. This CDR3 is built from 19 residues. The germline gives CDR1 SGHRS, CDR2 YFSETQ. The CDR3 coding sequence is TGCGCCAGCAGCTTCGGGGCGGGCCCCGGGACAGGGAGGACCTACGAGCAGTACTTC. It yields the protein CASSFGAGPGTGRTYEQYF.